This TCR beta chain comes out of a study of regulatory T cells in long-lasting Graves disease. Notes on the study in general: Owing to a sample size that was small, accuracy may have been reduced.

The time point denotes: newly diagnosed GD, antithyroid drugs for less than 3 months. RNA extracted from PBMCs served as the sequencing template. In this sample, this clonotype turned up many times. Its antigen remains unknown. From germline, CDR1 is MGHDK and CDR2 SYGVNS. V lost 2 bases and J 0 bases, leaving 11 bases between the germline ends. CDR3 length: 16 residues. Both iRepertoire HTBI primers and Arm-PCR of CDR3 regions were used to build the TCR beta libraries. From the multiplex PCR reads, TCRdb called clonotypes with MiXCR, one entry per CDR3 protein. The sample shows 440,000 or so distinct CDR3 sequences, about 15% of them seen only once. These data were likewise used in another study, on T cells in Graves' hyperthyroidism and ophthalmopathy.

The sequencing used peripheral blood mononuclear cells (PBMCs), collected at new diagnosis, from a patient treated with antithyroid drugs. The J gene is TRBJ2-1, the V gene TRBV25-1; D unclear. The sequence was obtained from a woman in her 30s with Graves disease. The chain's CDR3 is CASSEQTHSSYNEQFF. In DNA, the CDR3 is TGTGCCAGCAGTGAACAGACTCATAGCTCCTACAATGAGCAGTTCTTC.